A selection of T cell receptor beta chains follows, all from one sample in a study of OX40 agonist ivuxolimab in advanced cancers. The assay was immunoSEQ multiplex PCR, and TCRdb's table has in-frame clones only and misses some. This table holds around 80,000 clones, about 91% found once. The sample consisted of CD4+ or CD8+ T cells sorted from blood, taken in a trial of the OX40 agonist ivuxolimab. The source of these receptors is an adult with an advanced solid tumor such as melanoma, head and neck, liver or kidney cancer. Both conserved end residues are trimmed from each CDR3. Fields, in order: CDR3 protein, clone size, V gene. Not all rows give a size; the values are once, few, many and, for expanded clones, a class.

CDR3 protein: ASSYSRTGTYEQY
clone size: NA
V gene: TRBV6-6

CDR3 protein: ASRPGLGGDTGELF
clone size: NA
V gene: TRBV5-1

CDR3 protein: ASSLVPVGGEQY
clone size: NA
V gene: TRBV5-1

CDR3 protein: ASSEIGQGAHGYT
clone size: NA
V gene: TRBV10-2

CDR3 protein: ASSPPEVLVGNTIY
clone size: once
V gene: TRBV18

CDR3 protein: ASSLLAGTGELF
clone size: once
V gene: TRBV4-1

CDR3 protein: ASSLAGGAMGLGTEAF
clone size: NA
V gene: TRBV5-1

CDR3 protein: SVGTGFGEQY
clone size: NA
V gene: TRBV29-1

CDR3 protein: ASSIEDGYTGELF
clone size: NA
V gene: TRBV19

CDR3 protein: ASSLSGLAGGHEQY
clone size: NA
V gene: TRBV27

CDR3 protein: AISPGEEVVRGNTEAF
clone size: NA
V gene: TRBV10-3

CDR3 protein: ASSNRDDSYNEQF
clone size: NA
V gene: TRBV27

CDR3 protein: ASSVDLAGIYEQY
clone size: few
V gene: TRBV9

CDR3 protein: ASSYSTLQGPYGYT
clone size: NA
V gene: TRBV6-5

CDR3 protein: ASRDGTYSNQPQH
clone size: NA
V gene: TRBV6-5

CDR3 protein: ASRSTGTGGSYEQY
clone size: NA
V gene: TRBV19

CDR3 protein: ASSTGLAGNNEQF
clone size: NA
V gene: TRBV19

CDR3 protein: AWSKRGATEAF
clone size: few
V gene: TRBV30

CDR3 protein: ASSLESILGEQY
clone size: NA
V gene: TRBV5-1

CDR3 protein: ASSQDETPNTEAF
clone size: once
V gene: TRBV14

CDR3 protein: ASSPPGAPDTQY
clone size: NA
V gene: TRBV18

CDR3 protein: ASSQVIGLNIQY
clone size: NA
V gene: TRBV4-1

CDR3 protein: ASSLGRSYEQY
clone size: NA
V gene: TRBV18

CDR3 protein: AWTRVAAGELF
clone size: NA
V gene: TRBV30

CDR3 protein: AISDSPSGIYNEQF
clone size: NA
V gene: TRBV10-3

CDR3 protein: ASFQTSASNTQY
clone size: NA
V gene: TRBV5-1

CDR3 protein: ASSLTGVERAQY
clone size: NA
V gene: TRBV7-2

CDR3 protein: ASRSSGSRGLTDTQY
clone size: NA
V gene: TRBV4-2

CDR3 protein: ASSLTLAGEQY
clone size: NA
V gene: TRBV2

CDR3 protein: ASSPHNTRDNEQF
clone size: NA
V gene: TRBV7-3

CDR3 protein: ASSVLGQPYNEQF
clone size: NA
V gene: TRBV9

CDR3 protein: ASTRRPEAETQY
clone size: once
V gene: TRBV5-1